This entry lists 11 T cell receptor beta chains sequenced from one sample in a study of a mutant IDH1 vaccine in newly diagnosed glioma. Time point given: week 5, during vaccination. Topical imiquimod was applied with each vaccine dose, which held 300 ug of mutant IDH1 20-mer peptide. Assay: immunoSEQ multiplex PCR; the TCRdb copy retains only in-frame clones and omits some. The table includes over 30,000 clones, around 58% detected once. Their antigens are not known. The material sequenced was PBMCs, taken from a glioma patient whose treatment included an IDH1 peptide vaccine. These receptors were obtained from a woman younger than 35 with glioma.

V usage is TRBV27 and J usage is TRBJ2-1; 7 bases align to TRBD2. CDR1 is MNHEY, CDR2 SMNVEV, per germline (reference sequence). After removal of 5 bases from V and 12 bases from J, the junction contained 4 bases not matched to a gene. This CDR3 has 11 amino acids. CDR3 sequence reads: CASSHSGLQFF. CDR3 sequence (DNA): TGTGCCAGCAGTCATAGCGGGTTGCAGTTCTTC.

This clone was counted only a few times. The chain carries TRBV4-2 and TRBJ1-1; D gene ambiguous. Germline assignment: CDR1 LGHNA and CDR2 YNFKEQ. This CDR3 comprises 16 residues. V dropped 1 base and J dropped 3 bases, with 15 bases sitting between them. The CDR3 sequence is CASSQVGERMDTEAFF. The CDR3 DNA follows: TGTGCCAGCAGCCAAGTCGGAGAAAGAATGGACACTGAAGCTTTCTTT.

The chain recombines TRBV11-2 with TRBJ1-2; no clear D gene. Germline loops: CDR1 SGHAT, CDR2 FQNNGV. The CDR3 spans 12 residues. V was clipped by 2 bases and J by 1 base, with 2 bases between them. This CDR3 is CASSLNNYGYTF. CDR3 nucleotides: TGTGCCAGCAGCTTAAATAACTATGGCTACACCTTC.

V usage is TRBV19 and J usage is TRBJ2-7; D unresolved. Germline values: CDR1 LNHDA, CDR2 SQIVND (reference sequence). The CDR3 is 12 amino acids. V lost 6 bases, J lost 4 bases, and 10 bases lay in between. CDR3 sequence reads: CASSPRTYEQYF. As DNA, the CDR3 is TGTGCCAGTAGCCCCCGAACGTACGAGCAGTACTTC. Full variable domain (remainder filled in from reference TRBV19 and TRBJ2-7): DGGITQSPKYLFRKEGQNVTLSCEQNLNHDAMYWYRQDPGQGLRLIYYSQIVNDFQKGDIAEGYSVSREKKESFPLTVTSAQKNPTAFYLCASSPRTYEQYFGPGTRLTVT.

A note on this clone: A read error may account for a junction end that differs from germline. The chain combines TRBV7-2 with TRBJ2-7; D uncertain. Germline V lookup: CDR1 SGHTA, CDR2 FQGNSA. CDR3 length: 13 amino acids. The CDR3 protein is CASSLSQLLRLNF. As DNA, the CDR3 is TGTGCCAGCAGCTTAAGTCAGCTCCTACGTTTGAACTTC.

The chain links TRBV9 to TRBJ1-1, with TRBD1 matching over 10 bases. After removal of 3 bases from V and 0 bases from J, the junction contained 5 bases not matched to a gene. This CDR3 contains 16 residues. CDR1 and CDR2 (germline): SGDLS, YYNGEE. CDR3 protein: CASSGWDRGMNTEAFF. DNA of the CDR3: TGTGCCAGCAGCGGATGGGACAGGGGAATGAACACTGAAGCTTTCTTT.

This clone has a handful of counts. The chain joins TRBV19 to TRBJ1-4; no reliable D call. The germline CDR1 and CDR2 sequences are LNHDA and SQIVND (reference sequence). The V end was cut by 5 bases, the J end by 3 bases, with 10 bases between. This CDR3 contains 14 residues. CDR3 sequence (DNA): TGTGCCAGTAGTTTCGGACGTTCTAATGAAAAACTGTTTTTT. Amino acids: CASSFGRSNEKLFF.

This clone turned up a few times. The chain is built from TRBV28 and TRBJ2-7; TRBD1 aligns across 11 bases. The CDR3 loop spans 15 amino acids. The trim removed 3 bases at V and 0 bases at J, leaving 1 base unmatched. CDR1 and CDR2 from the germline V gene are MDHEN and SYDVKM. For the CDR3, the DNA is TGTGCCAGCAGTTTGGGGACAGGGGGCTCCTACGAGCAGTACTTC. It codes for CASSLGTGGSYEQYF.

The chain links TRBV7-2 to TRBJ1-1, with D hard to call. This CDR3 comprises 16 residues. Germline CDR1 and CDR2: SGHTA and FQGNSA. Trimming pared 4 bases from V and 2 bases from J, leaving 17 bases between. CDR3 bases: TGTGCCAGCAGCTCCCAAGCCCGCTGGGTAAACACTGAAGCTTTCTTT. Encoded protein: CASSSQARWVNTEAFF.

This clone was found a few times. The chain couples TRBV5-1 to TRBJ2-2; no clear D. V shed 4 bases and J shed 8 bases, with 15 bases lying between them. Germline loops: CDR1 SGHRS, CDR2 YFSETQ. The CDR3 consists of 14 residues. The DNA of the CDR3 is TGCGCCAGCAGCCCGTCCGGACGCGTAGGGGAGCTGTTTTTT. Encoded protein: CASSPSGRVGELFF.

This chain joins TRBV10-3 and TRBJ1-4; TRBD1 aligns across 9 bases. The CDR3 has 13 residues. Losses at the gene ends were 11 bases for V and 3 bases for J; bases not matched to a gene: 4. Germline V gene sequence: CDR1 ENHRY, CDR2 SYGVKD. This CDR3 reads CAGGQGPNEKLFF. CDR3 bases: TGTGCCGGAGGACAGGGGCCTAATGAAAAACTGTTTTTT.